These T cell receptor beta chains were read from a single sample in a study of blood T cell repertoires in COVID-19. The protocol was immunoSEQ multiplex PCR, while the TCRdb copy is restricted to in-frame clones and leaves out a portion. The top ten clones hold over 9% of a sample with around 140,000 clones, over 80% of them seen once. Sequencing used PBMCs or T cells enriched from blood (not recorded which). These receptors originate from a man between 60 and 70 years old who had recovered from COVID-19. The CDR3 runs from the conserved cysteine through the conserved F or W. A D gene is named only where the DNA matches it firmly. Some rows have no size entry. The others give once, few or many, or a class for an expanded clone.

d_gene | j_gene | v_gene | abundance | CDR3aa | CDR3nt
NA | TRBJ2-5 | TRBV7-9 | NA | CASSLGSGLVLTQYF | TGTGCCAGCAGCTTAGGCTCGGGTTTAGTCCTAACCCAGTACTTC
TRBD1 | TRBJ1-1 | TRBV10-3 | NA | CAIRDRGAEAFF | TGTGCCATCCGGGACAGGGGTGCTGAAGCTTTCTTT
NA | TRBJ2-1 | TRBV10-3 | NA | CAISATPPEQFF | TGTGCCATCAGTGCGACACCGCCTGAGCAGTTCTTC
NA | TRBJ2-2 | TRBV12-5 | NA | CASGTGLSGELFF | TGTGCTAGTGGCACAGGGTTGTCCGGGGAGCTGTTTTTT
TRBD1 | TRBJ2-5 | TRBV19 | NA | CASGQGFQETQYF | TGTGCCAGTGGACAGGGGTTCCAAGAGACCCAGTACTTC
NA | TRBJ1-1 | TRBV5-4 | NA | CASSYDRNTEAFF | TGTGCCAGCAGCTACGACAGGAACACTGAAGCTTTCTTT
NA | TRBJ1-4 | TRBV3-1/TRBV3-2 | NA | CASSQSPGGEKLFF | TGTGCCAGCAGCCAAAGTCCCGGGGGTGAAAAACTGTTTTTT
NA | TRBJ1-5 | TRBV15 | once | CATSRDGGFQPQHF | TGTGCCACCAGCAGAGATGGGGGGTTTCAGCCCCAGCATTTT
TRBD1 | TRBJ2-7 | TRBV5-1 | NA | CASSLRTGETYEQYF | TGCGCCAGCAGCCTGCGGACAGGGGAAACCTACGAGCAGTACTTC
NA | TRBJ1-3 | TRBV9 | NA | CASSVLANPSGNTIYF | TGTGCCAGCAGCGTACTGGCAAATCCTTCTGGAAACACCATATATTTT
TRBD1 | TRBJ2-1 | TRBV2 | NA | CASSKGTVSLSYNEQFF | TGTGCCAGCAGTAAGGGGACAGTAAGCCTCTCCTACAATGAGCAGTTCTTC
NA | TRBJ1-1 | TRBV3-1/TRBV3-2 | NA | CASSQGAGMGTEAFF | TGTGCCAGCAGCCAAGGGGCAGGGATGGGCACTGAAGCTTTCTTT
NA | TRBJ1-1 | TRBV12-3/TRBV12-4 | NA | CASSLGGVTEAFF | TGTGCCAGCAGTTTAGGCGGTGTGACTGAAGCTTTCTTT
NA | TRBJ2-7 | TRBV6-5 | NA | CASSYYRAQGEQYF | TGTGCCAGCAGTTACTACAGGGCACAGGGCGAGCAGTACTTC
NA | TRBJ2-5 | TRBV28 | NA | CASSRGGRETQYF | TGTGCCAGCAGTCGAGGGGGACGTGAGACCCAGTACTTC
NA | TRBJ1-6 | TRBV2 | NA | CASKDSNSPLHF | TGTGCCAGCAAGGACAGTAATTCACCCCTCCACTTT
NA | TRBJ2-7 | TRBV5-1 | NA | CASSLGGQFYEQYF | TGCGCCAGCAGCTTGGGTGGACAGTTCTACGAGCAGTACTTC
NA | TRBJ1-2 | TRBV19 | NA | CASSIGGQGIPYGYTF | TGTGCCAGTAGTATAGGGGGGCAGGGAATCCCCTATGGCTACACCTTC
NA | TRBJ1-2 | TRBV7-8 | few | CASSAGGGNYGYTF | TGTGCCAGCAGCGCTGGGGGGGGGAACTATGGCTACACCTTC